This T cell receptor (beta chain) was captured in a study of blood T cell repertoires in COVID-19. Germline lookup yields CDR1 LGHDT and CDR2 YNNKEL (reference sequence). The V and J ends lost 2 bases and 5 bases respectively, with 12 bases between them. The CDR3 extends over 15 amino acids. Profiling relied on immunoSEQ multiplex PCR, and the TCRdb table lists in-frame clones only, not all of them. Here the sample spans about 260,000 clones, 80% to 90% being singletons. Assignment of participants to cohorts was predicated upon participant-reported clinical history. The chain has TRBV3-1 (or the pseudogene TRBV3-2) and TRBJ1-4; no clear D. The sequenced sample consisted of PBMCs or T cells enriched from blood (not recorded which). The source of this sequence is a woman aged 25 to 39 with acute COVID-19. The chain's CDR3 is CASSQRREDNEKLFF. The DNA of the CDR3 is TGTGCCAGCAGCCAAAGACGGGAAGACAATGAAAAACTGTTTTTT.